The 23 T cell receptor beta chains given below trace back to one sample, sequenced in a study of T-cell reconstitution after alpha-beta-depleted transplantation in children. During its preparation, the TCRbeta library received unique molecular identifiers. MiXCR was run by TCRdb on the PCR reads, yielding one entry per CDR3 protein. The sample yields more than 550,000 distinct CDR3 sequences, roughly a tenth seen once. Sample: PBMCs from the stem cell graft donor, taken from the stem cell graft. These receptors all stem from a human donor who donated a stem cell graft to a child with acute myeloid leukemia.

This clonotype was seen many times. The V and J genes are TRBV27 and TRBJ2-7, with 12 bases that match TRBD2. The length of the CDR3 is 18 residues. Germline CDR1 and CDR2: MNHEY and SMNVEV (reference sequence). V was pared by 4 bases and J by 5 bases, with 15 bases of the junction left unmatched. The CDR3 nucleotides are TGTGCCAGCAGTTCTATACCCCCCCTAGCGGGAGGGGAGGACGAGCAGTACTTC. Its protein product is CASSSIPPLAGGEDEQYF.

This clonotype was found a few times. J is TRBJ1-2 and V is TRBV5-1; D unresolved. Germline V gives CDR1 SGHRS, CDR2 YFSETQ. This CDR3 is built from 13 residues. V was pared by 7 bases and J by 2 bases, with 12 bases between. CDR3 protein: CASALNRNYGYTF. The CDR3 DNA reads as TGCGCCAGCGCCCTTAACCGGAACTATGGCTACACCTTC.

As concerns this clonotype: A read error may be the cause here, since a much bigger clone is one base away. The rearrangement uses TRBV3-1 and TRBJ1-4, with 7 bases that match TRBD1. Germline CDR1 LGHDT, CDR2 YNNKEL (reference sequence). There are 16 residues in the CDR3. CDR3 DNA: TGTGTCAGCAGCCAAGATAGCGACAGGGCCAATGAAAAACTGTTTTTT. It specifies CVSSQDSDRANEKLFF.

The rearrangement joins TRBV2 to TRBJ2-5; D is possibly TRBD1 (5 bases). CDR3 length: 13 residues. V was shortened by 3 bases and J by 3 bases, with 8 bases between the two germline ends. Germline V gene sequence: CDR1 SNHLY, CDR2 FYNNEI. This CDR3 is CASSDIREETQYF. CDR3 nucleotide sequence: TGTGCCAGCAGTGATATCAGGGAAGAGACCCAGTACTTC. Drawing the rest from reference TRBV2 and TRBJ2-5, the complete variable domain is EPEVTQTPSHQVTQMGQEVILRCVPISNHLYFYWYRQILGQKVEFLVSFYNNEISEKSEIFDDQFSVERPDGSNFTLKIRSTKLEDSAMYFCASSDIREETQYFGPGTRLLVL.

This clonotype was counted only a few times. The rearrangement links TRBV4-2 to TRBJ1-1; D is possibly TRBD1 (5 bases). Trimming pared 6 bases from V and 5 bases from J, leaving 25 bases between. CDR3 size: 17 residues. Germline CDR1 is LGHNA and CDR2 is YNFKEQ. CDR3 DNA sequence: TGTGCCAGCAGACCGACAGCCCAACACCCCTGGGGGACTGAAGCTTTCTTT. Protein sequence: CASRPTAQHPWGTEAFF.

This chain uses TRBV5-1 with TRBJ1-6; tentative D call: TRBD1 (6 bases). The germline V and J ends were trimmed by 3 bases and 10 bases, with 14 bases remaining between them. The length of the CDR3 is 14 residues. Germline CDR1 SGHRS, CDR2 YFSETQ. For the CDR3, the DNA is TGCGCCAGCAGCTCCCAGGACAGTCGCTCACCCCTCCACTTT. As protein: CASSSQDSRSPLHF.

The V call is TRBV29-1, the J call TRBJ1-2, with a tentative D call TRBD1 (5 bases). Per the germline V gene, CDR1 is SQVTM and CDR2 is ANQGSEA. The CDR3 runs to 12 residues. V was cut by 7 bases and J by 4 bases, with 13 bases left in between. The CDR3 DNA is TGCAGCGCCCAAGGCCAGGGCTATGGCTACACCTTC. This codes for CSAQGQGYGYTF.

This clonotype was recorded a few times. The CDR3 region is CASSLTGALGQPQHF. Written as DNA, the CDR3 is TGTGCCAGCAGCTTAACCGGTGCTTTAGGGCAGCCCCAGCATTTT. V gene TRBV7-2 combines with J gene TRBJ1-5, with D uncertain. CDR3 size: 15 residues. Trimming left V 2 bases short and J 7 bases short, with 15 bases between. CDR1 SGHTA and CDR2 FQGNSA come from the germline V gene.

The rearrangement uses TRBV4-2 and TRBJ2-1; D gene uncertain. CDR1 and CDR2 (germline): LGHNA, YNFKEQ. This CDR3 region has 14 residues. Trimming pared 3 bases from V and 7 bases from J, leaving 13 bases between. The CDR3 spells CASSQTVRRNEQFF. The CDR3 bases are TGTGCCAGCAGCCAGACCGTCAGGCGTAATGAGCAGTTCTTC.

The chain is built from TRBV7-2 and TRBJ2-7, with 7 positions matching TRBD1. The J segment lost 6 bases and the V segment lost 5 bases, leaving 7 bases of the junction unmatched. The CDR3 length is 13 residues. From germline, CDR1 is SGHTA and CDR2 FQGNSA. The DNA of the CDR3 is TGTGCCAGCAGCATACAACAGGGGCGCGAGCAGTACTTC. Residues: CASSIQQGREQYF.

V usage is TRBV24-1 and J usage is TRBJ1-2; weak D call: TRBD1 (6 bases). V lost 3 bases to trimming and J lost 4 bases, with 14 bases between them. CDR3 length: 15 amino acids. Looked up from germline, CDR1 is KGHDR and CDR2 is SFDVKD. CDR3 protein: CATSDHGRGAYGYTF. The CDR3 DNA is TGTGCCACCAGTGATCATGGAAGGGGGGCCTATGGCTACACCTTC.

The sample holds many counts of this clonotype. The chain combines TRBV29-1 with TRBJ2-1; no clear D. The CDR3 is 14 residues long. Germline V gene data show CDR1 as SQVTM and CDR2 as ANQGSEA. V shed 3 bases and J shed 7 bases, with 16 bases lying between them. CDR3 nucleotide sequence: TGCAGCGTTGAGCCCAGGTTCCCGGAGAATGAGCAGTTCTTC. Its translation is CSVEPRFPENEQFF.

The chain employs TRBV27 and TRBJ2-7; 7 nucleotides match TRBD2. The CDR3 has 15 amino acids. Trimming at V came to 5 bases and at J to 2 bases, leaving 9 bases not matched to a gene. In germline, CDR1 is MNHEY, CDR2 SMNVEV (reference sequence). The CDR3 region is CASSPGGSRPYEQYF. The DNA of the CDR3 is TGTGCCAGCAGTCCGGGCGGGAGTAGGCCCTACGAGCAGTACTTC.

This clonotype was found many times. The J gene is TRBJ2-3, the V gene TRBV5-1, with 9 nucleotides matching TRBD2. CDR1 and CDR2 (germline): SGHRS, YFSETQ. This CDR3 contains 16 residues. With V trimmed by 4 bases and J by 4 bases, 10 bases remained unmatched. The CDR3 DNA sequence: TGCGCCAGCAGCCCGAGCCTAGCGGGGCGGGCAGATACGCAGTATTTT. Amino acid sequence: CASSPSLAGRADTQYF.

The CDR3 is CASSSTGQSQPQHF. In DNA, the CDR3 is TGTGCCAGCAGTTCGACAGGGCAGAGTCAGCCCCAGCATTTT. The chain has TRBV2 and TRBJ1-5; 7 bases match TRBD1. The V and J ends lost 5 bases and 6 bases, in that order; junction bases with no gene match: 7. The CDR3 is 14 amino acids. Germline V gives CDR1 SNHLY, CDR2 FYNNEI.

As DNA, the CDR3 is TGCAGTGCTAGAAGGGAGAGGAGCAATCAGCCCCAGCATTTT. Protein sequence: CSARRERSNQPQHF. The J gene is TRBJ1-5, the V gene TRBV20-1; D remains unclear. This CDR3 contains 14 residues. Germline assignment: CDR1 DFQATT and CDR2 SNEGSKA (reference sequence). V was cut by 2 bases and J by 1 base, with 9 bases left in between.

CDR3 region: CSAEAGLNIQYF. The CDR3 nucleotides are TGCAGCGCCGAGGCAGGGTTGAACATTCAGTACTTC. The chain has TRBV29-1 and TRBJ2-4, with D tentatively TRBD1 (5 bases). V was shortened by 7 bases and J by 7 bases, with 14 bases between the two germline ends. Looked up from germline, CDR1 is SQVTM and CDR2 is ANQGSEA. The CDR3 extends over 12 amino acids.

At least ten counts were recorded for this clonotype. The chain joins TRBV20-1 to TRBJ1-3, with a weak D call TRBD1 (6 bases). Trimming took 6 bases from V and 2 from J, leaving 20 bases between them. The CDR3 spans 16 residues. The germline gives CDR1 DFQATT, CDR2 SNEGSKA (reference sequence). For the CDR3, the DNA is TGCAGTGCCAACCCCTGGTCGCAGGGGACTGGAAACACCATATATTTT. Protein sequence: CSANPWSQGTGNTIYF.

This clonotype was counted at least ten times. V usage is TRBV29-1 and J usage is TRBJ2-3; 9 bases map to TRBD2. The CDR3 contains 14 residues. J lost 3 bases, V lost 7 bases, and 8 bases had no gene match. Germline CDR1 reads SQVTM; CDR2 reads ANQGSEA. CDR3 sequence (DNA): TGCAGCGCCGAGACTAGCGGCGGTACAGATACGCAGTATTTT. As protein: CSAETSGGTDTQYF.

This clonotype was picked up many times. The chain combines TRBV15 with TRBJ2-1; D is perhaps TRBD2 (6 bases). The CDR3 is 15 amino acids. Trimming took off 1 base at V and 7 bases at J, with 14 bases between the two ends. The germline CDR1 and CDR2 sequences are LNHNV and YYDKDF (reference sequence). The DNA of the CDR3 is TGTGCCACCAGCAGAGGGGAGGCGGGGAAAAATGAGCAGTTCTTC. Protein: CATSRGEAGKNEQFF.

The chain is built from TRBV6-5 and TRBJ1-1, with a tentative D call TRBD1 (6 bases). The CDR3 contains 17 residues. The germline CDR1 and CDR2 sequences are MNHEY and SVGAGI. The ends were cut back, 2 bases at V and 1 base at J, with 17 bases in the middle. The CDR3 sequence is CASSYRPNRVANTEAFF. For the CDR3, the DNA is TGTGCCAGCAGTTACAGACCTAACAGGGTGGCGAACACTGAAGCTTTCTTT.

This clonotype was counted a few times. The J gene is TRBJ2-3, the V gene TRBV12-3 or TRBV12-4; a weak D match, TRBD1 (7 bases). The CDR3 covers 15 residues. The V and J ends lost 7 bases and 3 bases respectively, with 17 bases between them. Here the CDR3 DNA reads TGTGCCAGCACCCTCAGGGGGGATGGGACAGATACGCAGTATTTT. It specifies CASTLRGDGTDTQYF.

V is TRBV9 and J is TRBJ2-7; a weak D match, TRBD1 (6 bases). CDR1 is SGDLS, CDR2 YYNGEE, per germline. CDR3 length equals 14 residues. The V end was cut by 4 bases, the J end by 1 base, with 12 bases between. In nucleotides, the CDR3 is TGTGCCAGCAGCCCCAGGGACATTTCCTACGAGCAGTACTTC. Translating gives CASSPRDISYEQYF.